This TCR beta chain emerged from a study of blood T cell repertoires in COVID-19. Whole-study context: Donors in the United States, Italy and Spain gave samples during acute or convalescent COVID-19. Nucleic acid was either cDNA or gDNA, and it came from T cells, B-cell-depleted T cells, or PBMCs.

Trimming shortened V by 3 bases and J by 1 base, and 17 bases separated the two germline ends. The CDR3 runs 16 residues. The germline V gene has CDR1 GTSNPN and CDR2 SVGIG (reference sequence). In the authors' methods: Reference gene primers were amplified, and this amplification served to estimate nucleated cell counts. Only in-frame clones appear in the TCRdb table, and some are missing; sequencing was by immunoSEQ multiplex PCR. The V and J calls and clone size come from that table; D and trimming were worked out from the DNA. The repertoire has hundreds of thousands of clones, 80% to 90% of them found once; the top ten carry approximately 8.1%.

Source material: peripheral blood. V is TRBV30 and J is TRBJ2-3; D possibly corresponds to TRBD2 (5 bases). This sequence was found in a woman between 45 and 65 years old who had recovered from COVID-19. The DNA of the CDR3 is TGTGCCTGGAGCAGGTCAGAAACACTAGGCACAGATACGCAGTATTTT. It is translated as CAWSRSETLGTDTQYF.